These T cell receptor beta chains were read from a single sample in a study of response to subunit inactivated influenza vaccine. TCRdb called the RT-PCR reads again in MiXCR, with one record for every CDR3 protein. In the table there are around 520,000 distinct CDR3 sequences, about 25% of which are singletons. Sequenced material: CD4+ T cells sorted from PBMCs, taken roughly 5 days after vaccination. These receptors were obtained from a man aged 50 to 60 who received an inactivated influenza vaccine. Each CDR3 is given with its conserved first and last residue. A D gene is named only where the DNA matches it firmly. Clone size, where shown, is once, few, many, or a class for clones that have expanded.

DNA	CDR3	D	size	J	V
TGTGCCAGCTCACGCTTAAACCCCGACAATGAGCAGTTCTTC	CASSRLNPDNEQFF	.	few	TRBJ2-1	TRBV18
TGCGCCAGCAACCTGAGAGGCACAGATACGCAGTATTTT	CASNLRGTDTQYF	.	few	TRBJ2-3	TRBV5-1
TGCAGTGCTAGTCAGTACATGAACACTGAAGCTTTCTTT	CSASQYMNTEAFF	.	.	TRBJ1-1	TRBV20-1
TGCAGTGAGGGCGGACTAGCGGGAGTCGAGCAGTACTTC	CSEGGLAGVEQYF	TRBD2	few	TRBJ2-7	TRBV20-1
TGTGCCATCAGTGAGGCCAAGGCACTAGTCGGTACGCAGTATTTT	CAISEAKALVGTQYF	.	.	TRBJ2-3	TRBV10-3
TGTGCCAGCAGCTTAGTGGGCAGGGAAGAGACCCAGTACTTC	CASSLVGREETQYF	.	.	TRBJ2-5	TRBV7-2
TGTGCCAGCAGCGGACAACAGGGGGCAAAAGATACGCAGTATTTT	CASSGQQGAKDTQYF	TRBD1	.	TRBJ2-3	TRBV7-9
TGCGCCAGCAGCCCAGGCCGGGGACAGGGGGAAAAACTGTTTTTT	CASSPGRGQGEKLFF	TRBD1	.	TRBJ1-4	TRBV4-1
TGTGCCAGCAGCCTCCGACAGGGCCGGTCCTACGAGCAGTACTTC	CASSLRQGRSYEQYF	TRBD1	few	TRBJ2-7	TRBV28
TGTGCCAGCAGTACGAGAGACACCAGCTCCTACAATGAGCAGTTCTTC	CASSTRDTSSYNEQFF	.	few	TRBJ2-1	TRBV7-8
TGTGCCAGCAGTTTTGCAGGAAATAATTCACCCCTCCACTTT	CASSFAGNNSPLHF	.	.	TRBJ1-6	TRBV27
TGTGCCATCAGTGACCGGCAAGAGACCCAGTACTTC	CAISDRQETQYF	.	few	TRBJ2-5	TRBV10-3
TGTGCCAGCAGCCCAGAGATTTCCTCCTGGGACGAGCAGTACTTC	CASSPEISSWDEQYF	.	.	TRBJ2-7	TRBV7-8
TGTGCCAGGAAAAGGAGGGACACCGGGGAGCTGTTTTTT	CARKRRDTGELFF	.	.	TRBJ2-2	TRBV11-2
TGTGCCAGCAGCTCCGGGACAGGTGCCGAGCAGTACTTC	CASSSGTGAEQYF	TRBD1	.	TRBJ2-7	TRBV7-9
TGCGCCAGCAGCTTCGGGGGTAACACTGAAGCTTTCTTT	CASSFGGNTEAFF	.	.	TRBJ1-1	TRBV5-1
TGCAGTACCAGACTGGAGGACAAAGGAAATGAGCAGTTCTTC	CSTRLEDKGNEQFF	.	few	TRBJ2-1	TRBV29-1
TGTGCCAGCAGCTTAGTGGTCGGGCCCCTCCACTTT	CASSLVVGPLHF	.	.	TRBJ1-6	TRBV7-9
TGTGCCAGCAGCCAGGTCTTAAGGTTGCAGCGCTCCTACAATGAGCAGTTCTTC	CASSQVLRLQRSYNEQFF	.	many	TRBJ2-1	TRBV3-1
TGCAGTGCTAGAGATCTAACTAGCGGGAGAGTATACGAGCAGTACTTC	CSARDLTSGRVYEQYF	TRBD2	.	TRBJ2-7	TRBV20-1
TGTGCCAGCAGGTCCTCAGGGTACGAGCAGTACTTC	CASRSSGYEQYF	.	.	TRBJ2-7	TRBV12-3/TRBV12-4
TGCAGTGCTAGATTGGGGGCATGGCAGCCCCAGCATTTT	CSARLGAWQPQHF	.	.	TRBJ1-5	TRBV20-1
TGCGCCAGCAGCTTCGGGGGGAAGAACACCGGGGAGCTGTTTTTT	CASSFGGKNTGELFF	TRBD2	few	TRBJ2-2	TRBV5-1
TGCAGTGCCTCAGACACGTCGGAAGAGCAGTTCTTC	CSASDTSEEQFF	.	.	TRBJ2-1	TRBV20-1
TGTGCCAGCAGTCTCGGGTTTCGCCTAGCCAAAAACATTCAGTACTTC	CASSLGFRLAKNIQYF	.	.	TRBJ2-4	TRBV4-2
TGCAGTGCTCATTCTAGCGGGGGTGCCTACAATGAGCAGTTCTTC	CSAHSSGGAYNEQFF	TRBD2	.	TRBJ2-1	TRBV20-1
TGTGCCATCAGTGAGGCCGATCGAGCCAAAAACATTCAGTACTTC	CAISEADRAKNIQYF	.	few	TRBJ2-4	TRBV10-3
TGTGCCAGCAGTGTTGACTACCAGCCCCAGCATTTT	CASSVDYQPQHF	.	.	TRBJ1-5	TRBV12-3/TRBV12-4
TGTGCCAGCAGTTACTCGCGCGGGAAGGAGCAGTTCTTC	CASSYSRGKEQFF	.	.	TRBJ2-1	TRBV6-5
TGTGCCAGCAGCTTAACCAGAGCCCCAGCAAACAATGAGCAGTTCTTC	CASSLTRAPANNEQFF	.	.	TRBJ2-1	TRBV7-2
TGCAGTGCTGAAAGACCCCGACTAGCGGCCGCCCGGGATACGCAGTATTTT	CSAERPRLAAARDTQYF	TRBD2	few	TRBJ2-3	TRBV20-1
TGTGCCAGCAGAGGGGGCGCGGGGCAAGAGACCCAGTACTTC	CASRGGAGQETQYF	.	few	TRBJ2-5	TRBV7-9
TGTGCCAGCAGCCCTAGACCAACAGCCTCAAACAATGAGCAGTTCTTC	CASSPRPTASNNEQFF	.	.	TRBJ2-1	TRBV7-6
TGTGCCAGCAGCACCCCGGGACAGGGGGCAATGGGAAAACTGTTTTTT	CASSTPGQGAMGKLFF	TRBD1	.	TRBJ1-4	TRBV5-6
TGTGCCAGCAGCGTAGAGGGCCACGGGGAGCTGTTTTTT	CASSVEGHGELFF	.	.	TRBJ2-2	TRBV9
TGTGCCAGCAGCTCGCCCCTCATAGCGGGAGGCTACGAGCAGTACTTC	CASSSPLIAGGYEQYF	TRBD2	.	TRBJ2-7	TRBV2
TGCAGTGCTCCCCGGACAGGGCGGGATTATACGCAGTATTTT	CSAPRTGRDYTQYF	TRBD1	.	TRBJ2-3	TRBV20-1
TGTGCCAGCAGCTTGAGGGGACATCAGTTCTTC	CASSLRGHQFF	.	few	TRBJ2-1	TRBV5-6
TGTGCCAGCAGCGTAGTCCAGGGGAATGAGCAGTTCTTC	CASSVVQGNEQFF	.	many	TRBJ2-1	TRBV9
TGCAGTGGGGCGGAAAGAGCCAATCAGCCCCAGCATTTT	CSGAERANQPQHF	.	.	TRBJ1-5	TRBV20-1
TGTGCCAGCAGCGTAGCCGCTCGAACCTATACGCAGTATTTT	CASSVAARTYTQYF	.	few	TRBJ2-3	TRBV9
TGTGCCAGCAGCTCCGACCGTTTCAGTTACGAGCAGTACTTC	CASSSDRFSYEQYF	.	many	TRBJ2-7	TRBV7-2